This entry lists 11 T cell receptor beta chains sequenced from one sample in a study of blood T cell repertoires in COVID-19. Clones were read by immunoSEQ multiplex PCR, and TCRdb kept only the in-frame ones, dropping some. In the table there are 150,000 to 200,000 clones, more than 85% of which are singletons. Sequencing used peripheral blood. The receptors derive from an elderly woman in a cohort sampled during active or convalescent COVID-19.

V usage is TRBV2 and J usage is TRBJ2-3; 10 nucleotides align to TRBD2. V lost 6 bases to trimming and J lost 4 bases; unmatched junction nucleotides: 10. The V gene's germline CDR1 is SNHLY and CDR2 FYNNEI. The CDR3 length is 16 residues. The CDR3 DNA reads TGTGCCAGCAGCGCCTTTAGCGGGAGGATTGCAGATACGCAGTATTTT. Protein sequence: CASSAFSGRIADTQYF.

V is TRBV6-6 and J is TRBJ1-4; possibly TRBD1 for D (5 bases). V was trimmed by 4 bases and J by 3 bases, leaving 9 bases between them. This CDR3 comprises 14 residues. The V gene's germline CDR1 is MNHNY and CDR2 SVGAGI (reference sequence). CDR3 protein: CASSSRDSNEKLFF. CDR3 bases: TGTGCCAGCAGTTCCCGGGACTCTAATGAAAAACTGTTTTTT.

This chain joins TRBV7-2 and TRBJ1-2; no reliable D call. Between the trimmed V and J ends, which lost 5 bases and 8 bases, there was a span of 12 bases. The CDR3 length is 12 residues. Germline CDR1 and CDR2: SGHTA and FQGNSA. The DNA of the CDR3 is TGTGCCAGCAGCCCCCACTCCCGCGGCTACACCTTC. Its translation is CASSPHSRGYTF.

This clone was detected once. V gene TRBV7-9 combines with J gene TRBJ1-2, with D possibly being TRBD1 (6 bases). The germline V gene encodes CDR1 SEHNR and CDR2 FQNEAQ (reference sequence). V was pared by 5 bases and J by 2 bases, with 24 bases between. The CDR3 extends over 18 amino acids. Here the CDR3 reads CASSTIAGGADTNYGYTF. The DNA of the CDR3 is TGTGCCAGCAGCACCATTGCGGGGGGGGCGGATACCAACTATGGCTACACCTTC.

V and J are TRBV5-4 and TRBJ1-2; 9 nucleotides align to TRBD1. Germline V gene sequence: CDR1 SGHNT, CDR2 YYREEE (reference sequence). V gave up 5 bases and J gave up 4 bases; unmatched junction bases: 12. The CDR3 totals 16 residues. CDR3 in amino acids: CASRTGTGLLAYGYTF. DNA of the CDR3: TGTGCCAGCAGAACCGGGACAGGGTTACTTGCCTATGGCTACACCTTC.

This chain connects TRBV20-1 to TRBJ1-2, with D maybe TRBD1 (5 bases). This CDR3 has 13 amino acids. The germline V and J ends were trimmed by 3 bases and 5 bases, with 13 bases remaining between them. The germline V gene has CDR1 DFQATT and CDR2 SNEGSKA (reference sequence). The CDR3 is CSASWPGIYGYTF. The CDR3, as DNA: TGCAGTGCTAGTTGGCCAGGGATATATGGCTACACCTTC.

The V gene is TRBV7-9, the J gene TRBJ2-6, with D perhaps TRBD1 (5 bases). The germline gives CDR1 SEHNR, CDR2 FQNEAQ (reference sequence). V lost 1 base and J lost 12, with 13 bases in between. This CDR3 is 14 amino acids long. The CDR3 sequence: CASSLGTGLTVLTF. The CDR3 coding sequence is TGTGCCAGCAGCTTAGGTACAGGTCTGACCGTCCTGACTTTC.

The gene calls are TRBV4-3 and TRBJ2-6; D perhaps matches TRBD1 (6 bases). This CDR3 is built from 19 residues. V was cut by 4 bases and J by 0 bases, with 19 bases left in between. Germline-derived CDR1 and CDR2 are LGHNA and YSLEER. The DNA for the CDR3 is TGCGCCAGCAGCCCCAAGACAGGTCTCCCATACTCTGGGGCCAACGTCCTGACTTTC. Protein sequence: CASSPKTGLPYSGANVLTF.

In its sample, this clone was seen a few times. The chain has TRBV5-4 and TRBJ2-7; D is perhaps TRBD2 (7 bases). This CDR3 is 16 amino acids long. CDR1 SGHNT and CDR2 YYREEE come from the germline V gene (reference sequence). Trimming removed 0 bases from V and 2 bases from J, with 15 bases in between. CDR3 in amino acids: CASSLAGGGRTYEQYF. CDR3 nucleotide sequence: TGTGCCAGCAGCTTGGCCGGCGGGGGCAGAACCTACGAGCAGTACTTC.

This clone was observed a single time. This chain links TRBV6-5 with TRBJ1-1, with 9 bases matching TRBD1. The CDR3 length is 15 residues. J gave up 3 bases and V 5 bases, and 7 bases lay outside the gene matches. The germline CDR1 and CDR2 sequences are MNHEY and SVGAGI. The CDR3 DNA reads TGTGCCAGCAGTCCCCCGACAGGGGGGGACACTGAAGCTTTCTTT. It translates to CASSPPTGGDTEAFF.

This chain links TRBV3-1 (or the pseudogene TRBV3-2) with TRBJ1-5, with D possibly TRBD1 on 6 matching bases. Germline CDR1 and CDR2: LGHDT and YNNKEL (reference sequence). The CDR3 has 14 amino acids. Trimming pared 4 bases from V and 3 bases from J, leaving 10 bases between. The CDR3 coding sequence is TGTGCCAGCAGCCGCAGACAGGCCAATCAGCCCCAGCATTTT. This codes for CASSRRQANQPQHF.